This is a list of T cell receptor beta chains from one sample in a study of T cell responses to AZD1222 COVID-19 vaccine. Repertoires were generated with immunoSEQ multiplex PCR, while TCRdb's copy carries only in-frame clones and drops some. The table records 100,000 or so clones, around 90% of them present only once. The sequenced sample was peripheral blood, obtained 28 days after the second AZD1222 dose. Receptors originate from an adult who received the AZD1222 COVID-19 vaccine. The CDR3 runs from the conserved cysteine through the conserved F or W. Fields, in order: CDR3 protein, CDR3 DNA, D gene, V gene, J gene, clone size. The D gene is left open where the match is weak. Clone size, where shown, is once, few, many, or a class for clones that have expanded.

CSGVGTEANYGYTF	TGCAGCGGCGTTGGGACAGAAGCTAACTATGGCTACACCTTC	TRBD1	TRBV29-1	TRBJ1-2	few
CASSLSRVFIFEAFF	TGTGCCAGCAGTTTATCAAGGGTATTCATTTTTGAAGCTTTCTTT	.	TRBV28	TRBJ1-1	.
CASSYRSEKAMNTEAFF	TGTGCCAGCAGTTATAGAAGTGAGAAGGCCATGAACACTGAAGCTTTCTTT	.	TRBV6-2/TRBV6-3	TRBJ1-1	.
CASSFPGQTEAFF	TGTGCCAGCAGCTTCCCGGGACAAACTGAAGCTTTCTTT	.	TRBV7-8	TRBJ1-1	few
CASSLRQGWANTEAFF	TGTGCCAGCTCACTCAGACAGGGATGGGCGAACACTGAAGCTTTCTTT	TRBD1	TRBV18	TRBJ1-1	once
CASSLEPQGEGYTF	TGTGCCAGCAGCTTAGAGCCCCAGGGGGAAGGCTACACCTTC	TRBD1	TRBV7-9	TRBJ1-2	.
CASSLELASTLNTQYF	TGCGCCAGCAGCTTGGAGCTAGCCTCTACCCTAAATACGCAGTATTTT	.	TRBV5-1	TRBJ2-3	.
CASKEFSSYNSPLHF	TGTGCCAGCAAGGAATTCAGCTCCTATAATTCACCCCTCCACTTT	.	TRBV6-5	TRBJ1-6	.
CASSVSDGRNSPLHF	TGTGCCAGCAGTGTCAGTGACGGGCGGAATTCACCCCTCCACTTT	.	TRBV2	TRBJ1-6	.
CASSQDTFNEKLFF	TGTGCCAGCAGCCAGGACACATTTAATGAAAAACTGTTTTTT	.	TRBV7-2	TRBJ1-4	.
CSVEKVGQVVSSEGAFF	TGCAGCGTTGAAAAGGTTGGTCAGGTAGTTTCTAGTGAGGGAGCTTTCTTT	.	TRBV29-1	TRBJ1-1	.
CASSKPPGQGASSPLHF	TGTGCCAGCAGCAAGCCGCCGGGACAGGGGGCCAGTTCACCCCTCCACTTT	.	TRBV21-1	TRBJ1-6	.
CASSLGRAELNGGYTF	TGTGCCAGCAGCTTAGGCAGAGCAGAGTTGAATGGAGGCTACACCTTC	.	TRBV7-2	TRBJ1-2	.